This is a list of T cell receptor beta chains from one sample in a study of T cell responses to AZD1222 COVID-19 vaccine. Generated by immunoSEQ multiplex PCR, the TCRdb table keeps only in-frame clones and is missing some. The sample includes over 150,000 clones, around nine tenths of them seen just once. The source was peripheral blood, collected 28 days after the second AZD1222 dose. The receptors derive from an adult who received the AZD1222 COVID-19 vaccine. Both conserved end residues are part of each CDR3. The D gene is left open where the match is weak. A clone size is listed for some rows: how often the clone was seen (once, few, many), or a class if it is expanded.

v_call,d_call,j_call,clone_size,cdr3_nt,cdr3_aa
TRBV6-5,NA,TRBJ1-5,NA,TGTGCCAGCAGTTACTCGAGGTGGGTGGATCAGCCCCAGCATTTT,CASSYSRWVDQPQHF
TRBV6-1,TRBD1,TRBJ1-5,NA,TGTGCCAGCAGTGAGACAGGGGACAGCAATCAGCCCCAGCATTTT,CASSETGDSNQPQHF
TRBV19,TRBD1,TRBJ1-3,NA,TGTGCCAGTAGTATAAATTTCCGGGGACAGAGACAAGGAAACACCATATATTTT,CASSINFRGQRQGNTIYF
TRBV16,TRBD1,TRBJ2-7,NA,TGTGCCAGCAGCCCATCTCCCCGACAGGGTGGAACTGAAGACGAGCAGTACTTC,CASSPSPRQGGTEDEQYF
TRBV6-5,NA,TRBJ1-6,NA,TGTGCCAGCAGTCCCCTCTCATCCCTTAATTCACCCCTCCACTTT,CASSPLSSLNSPLHF
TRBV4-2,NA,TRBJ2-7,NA,TGTGCCAGCAGCCTACAAAGGGAGACAGTCTACGAGCAGTACTTC,CASSLQRETVYEQYF
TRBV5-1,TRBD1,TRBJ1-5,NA,TGCGCCAGCAGCTTGGGACAGGGACTTAATCAGCCCCAGCATTTT,CASSLGQGLNQPQHF
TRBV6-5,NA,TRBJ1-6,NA,TGTGCCAGCAGTTATACCGGCCCTAGTAGGTCACCCCTCCACTTT,CASSYTGPSRSPLHF
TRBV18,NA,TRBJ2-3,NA,TGTGCCAGCTCACCGCGGGACCCAGACCCGACAGATACGCAGTATTTT,CASSPRDPDPTDTQYF
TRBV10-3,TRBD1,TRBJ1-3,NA,TGTGCCATCAGGGAGGGACAGGGAACCTCTGGAAACACCATATATTTT,CAIREGQGTSGNTIYF
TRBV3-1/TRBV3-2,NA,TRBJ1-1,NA,TGTGCCAGCAGCCAAGAACCTCGGGGAAAAAACATGAACACTGAAGCTTTCTTT,CASSQEPRGKNMNTEAFF
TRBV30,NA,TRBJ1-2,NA,TGTGCCTGGACTCAAGGGAAGGGGTATGGCTACACCTTC,CAWTQGKGYGYTF
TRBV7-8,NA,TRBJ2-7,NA,TGTGCCAGCAGCTTATCCGGGAGCTCCTACGAGCAGTACTTC,CASSLSGSSYEQYF
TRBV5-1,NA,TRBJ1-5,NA,TGCGCCAGCAGCTTGGGCGGCGGAGATAGCAATCAGCCCCAGCATTTT,CASSLGGGDSNQPQHF
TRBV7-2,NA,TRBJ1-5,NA,TGTGCCAGCAGCTTAAGCGGGTCATACAATCAGCCCCAGCATTTT,CASSLSGSYNQPQHF
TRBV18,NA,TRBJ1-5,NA,TGTGCCAGCTCACCAGGTTATAGCAATCAGCCCCAGCATTTT,CASSPGYSNQPQHF
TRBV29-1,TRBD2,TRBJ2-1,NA,TGCAGCGTTGCGGCTAGCGGGGCTAACTACAATGAGCAGTTCTTC,CSVAASGANYNEQFF
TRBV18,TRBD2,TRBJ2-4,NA,TGTGCCAGCTCACTCAGCGGGGGGGCGGACAAAAACATTCAGTACTTC,CASSLSGGADKNIQYF
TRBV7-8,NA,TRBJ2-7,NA,TGTGCCAGCAGCTTAGCGTTCATGTACGAGCAGTACTTC,CASSLAFMYEQYF
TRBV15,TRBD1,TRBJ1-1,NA,TGTGCCACGAGCAGGGGGGGCACTGAAGCTTTCTTT,CATSRGGTEAFF
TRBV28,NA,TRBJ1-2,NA,TGTGCCAGCTCCTCCGGGACGTCCACGAGGGGCTACACCTTC,CASSSGTSTRGYTF
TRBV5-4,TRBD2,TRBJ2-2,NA,TGTGCCAGCAGAATAGCGGGCTCCGCCGGGGAGCTGTTTTTT,CASRIAGSAGELFF
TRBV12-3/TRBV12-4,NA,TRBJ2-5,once,TGTGCCAGCAGCCTACGGAGCCAAGAGACCCAGTACTTC,CASSLRSQETQYF
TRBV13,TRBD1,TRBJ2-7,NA,TGTGCCAGCAGCCCTCGGACAGGGGGCCCCTACGAGCAGTACTTC,CASSPRTGGPYEQYF
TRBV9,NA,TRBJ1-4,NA,TGTGCCAGCAGCGTCGGGACCTTGCAGGAAAAACTGTTTTTT,CASSVGTLQEKLFF
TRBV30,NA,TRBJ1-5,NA,TGTGCCTGGAGTGTAGGTGGGGCGGGCCAGCCCCAGCATTTT,CAWSVGGAGQPQHF
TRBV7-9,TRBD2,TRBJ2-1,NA,TGTGCCAGCAGCACTCAACAGCGGGGGGCCTACAATGAGCAGTTCTTC,CASSTQQRGAYNEQFF
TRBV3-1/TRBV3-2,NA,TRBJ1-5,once,TGTGCCAGCAGCCAAGTGACCGTCGGGCAGCCCCAGCATTTT,CASSQVTVGQPQHF
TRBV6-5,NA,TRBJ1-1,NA,TGTGCCAGCAGTTACTCCCAGACTCCCACTGAAGCTTTCTTT,CASSYSQTPTEAFF
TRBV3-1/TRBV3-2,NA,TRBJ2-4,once,TGTGCCAGCAGCGAAGGGGGTGACATTCAGTACTTC,CASSEGGDIQYF
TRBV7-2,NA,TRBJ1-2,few,TGTGCCAGCAGCCCCTCGGGAACAAACTATGGCTACACCTTC,CASSPSGTNYGYTF
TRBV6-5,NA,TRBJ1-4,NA,TGTGCCAGCAGGGGGAGAGCTAATGAAAAACTGTTTTTT,CASRGRANEKLFF
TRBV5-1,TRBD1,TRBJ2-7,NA,TGCGCCAGCAGCTTCGGTCCCGGGACAGGGGAATCGGAGCAGTACTTC,CASSFGPGTGESEQYF
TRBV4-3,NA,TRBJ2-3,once,TGCGCCAGCAGCCAAGATATTATGGGCGGCACAGATACGCAGTATTTT,CASSQDIMGGTDTQYF
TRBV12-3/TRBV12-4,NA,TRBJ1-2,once,TGTGCCAGCAGTTTAAGGACGATTAATGGCTACACCTTC,CASSLRTINGYTF
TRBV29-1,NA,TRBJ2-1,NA,TGCAGCGCCCGAGGCCCTGAGATCACATTAGGGGCATATGAGCAGTTCTTC,CSARGPEITLGAYEQFF
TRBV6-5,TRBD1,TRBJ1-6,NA,TGTGCCAGCACCGACAGGGGGCGCTCACCCCTCCACTTT,CASTDRGRSPLHF
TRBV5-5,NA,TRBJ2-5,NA,TGTGCCAGCAGCCTCCAGGGAGAGACCCAGTACTTC,CASSLQGETQYF
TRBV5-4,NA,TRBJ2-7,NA,TGTGCCAGCAGCCTCCGACAGGTGCCCTACGAGCAGTACTTC,CASSLRQVPYEQYF
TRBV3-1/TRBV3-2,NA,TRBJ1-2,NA,TGTGCCAGCAGCCAACTGGGTTTTGGCTACACCTTC,CASSQLGFGYTF
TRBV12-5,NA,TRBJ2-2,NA,TGTGCTAGTGGTTATGCCGGGGAGCTGTTTTTT,CASGYAGELFF
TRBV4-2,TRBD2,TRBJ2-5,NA,TGTGCCAGCAGCCAAGAGATGGCGGGGGGGTTAGGCACGGAGACCCAGTACTTC,CASSQEMAGGLGTETQYF
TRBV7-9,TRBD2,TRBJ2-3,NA,TGTGCCAGCAGGTCGACTAGCGGGGGTACGCAGTATTTT,CASRSTSGGTQYF
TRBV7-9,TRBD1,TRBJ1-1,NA,TGTGCCAGCAGCCCGTTGGTGGGACAGGGTAACACTGAAGCTTTCTTT,CASSPLVGQGNTEAFF
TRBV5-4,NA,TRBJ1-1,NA,TGTGCCAGCAGCTTGGTAACAGAGAACACTGAAGCTTTCTTT,CASSLVTENTEAFF
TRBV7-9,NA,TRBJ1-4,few,TGTGCCAGCAGCTTAATCGATGAGGGGTGGAAACTGTTTTTT,CASSLIDEGWKLFF
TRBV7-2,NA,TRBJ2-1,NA,TGTGCCAGCAGCTGGGCTGTGGGTTTTCGCAATGAGCAGTTCTTC,CASSWAVGFRNEQFF
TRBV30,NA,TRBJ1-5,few,TGTGCCTGGAGTACAGGGACGATGAATCAGCCCCAGCATTTT,CAWSTGTMNQPQHF
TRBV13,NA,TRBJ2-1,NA,TGTGCCAGCAGCCCAAGGCTAACCAATGAGCAGTTCTTC,CASSPRLTNEQFF
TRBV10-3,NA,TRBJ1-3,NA,TGTGCCATCAGTGAGTCGACGGGCCTTATCTCTGGAAACACCATATATTTT,CAISESTGLISGNTIYF
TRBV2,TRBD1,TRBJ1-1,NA,TGTGCCAGCAGTGATGGACAGGGGAACACTGAAGCTTTCTTT,CASSDGQGNTEAFF
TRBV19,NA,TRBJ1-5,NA,TGTGCCAGTAGCAGCGGGCCTTACAATCAGCCCCAGCATTTT,CASSSGPYNQPQHF
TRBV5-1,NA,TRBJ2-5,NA,TGCGCCAGCAGCCCCATCCAAACAAGCGGGTGGTATGAGACCCAGTACTTC,CASSPIQTSGWYETQYF
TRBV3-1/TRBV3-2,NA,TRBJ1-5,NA,TGTGCCAGCAGCCCCGACCACTACAATCAGCCCCAGCATTTT,CASSPDHYNQPQHF